These T cell receptor beta chains were read from a single sample in a study of shared clonotypes between healthy human individuals. Only in-frame clones appear in the TCRdb table, and some are missing; sequencing was by immunoSEQ multiplex PCR. The data hold under 2.5 million clones, with just under 95% observed a single time. The material sequenced was naive CD4+ T cells from PBMCs. These receptors came from a man younger than 35 in good health. Some clones in this sample may be carry-over from other donors' samples. Both conserved end residues are part of each CDR3. A D gene is named only where the DNA matches it firmly. Expanded clones get a size class; other rows say once, few or many, or leave the size out.

clone size | D gene | J gene | V gene | CDR3 DNA | CDR3 protein
NA | NA | TRBJ2-7 | TRBV7-9 | TGTGCCAGCAGCTTAATGACGGACGAGCAGTACTTC | CASSLMTDEQYF
NA | NA | TRBJ1-3 | TRBV6-1 | TGTGCCAGCAGTTCTCATGGGGCGATCGGAAACACCATATATTTT | CASSSHGAIGNTIYF
NA | NA | TRBJ1-2 | TRBV18 | TGTGCCAGCTCACCCGGCAGTACCTATGGCTACACCTTC | CASSPGSTYGYTF
NA | NA | TRBJ1-1 | TRBV7-9 | TGTGCCAGCAGCTTTGCACAGACGAACACTGAAGCTTTCTTT | CASSFAQTNTEAFF
NA | TRBD2 | TRBJ2-7 | TRBV6-1 | TGTGCCAGCAGTGGTACTAGCGGGGCTCCCTCTGACGAGCAGTACTTC | CASSGTSGAPSDEQYF
NA | TRBD2 | TRBJ2-7 | TRBV5-8 | TGTGCCAGCAGCGCACGACTAGCGGTACTCTACGAGCAGTACTTC | CASSARLAVLYEQYF
NA | NA | TRBJ2-7 | TRBV4-2 | TGTGCCAGCAGCCAAGATGGGGCAGCCTCCTCCTACGAGCAGTACTTC | CASSQDGAASSYEQYF
NA | NA | TRBJ1-5 | TRBV7-2 | TGTGCCAGCAGATCAAGAGACAGCCCAGGTCAGCCCCAGCATTTT | CASRSRDSPGQPQHF
NA | NA | TRBJ1-3 | TRBV6-6 | TGTGCCAGCAGCCTAGGACGCCAGAGGGGAAACACCATATATTTT | CASSLGRQRGNTIYF
NA | TRBD1 | TRBJ2-2 | TRBV28 | TGTGCCAGCAGTTTGGGACAGGGGAGGAGCGGGGAGCTGTTTTTT | CASSLGQGRSGELFF
once | NA | TRBJ2-1 | TRBV4-1 | TGCGCCAGCAGCCAAGGTCCTTATGGTCTGAGCACCTACAATGAGCAGTTCTTC | CASSQGPYGLSTYNEQFF
once | NA | TRBJ1-1 | TRBV5-6 | TGTGCCAGCAGCTTGGTTTCGGCAAATGAAGCTTTCTTT | CASSLVSANEAFF